The clone carrying this T cell receptor beta chain came up many times. The antigen remains undetermined. The CDR3 covers 12 residues. The ends were cut back, 3 bases at V and 0 bases at J, with 2 bases in the middle. Germline lookup yields CDR1 ENHRY and CDR2 SYGVKD. Each CDR3 protein is one row after TCRdb ran MiXCR on the 5' RACE reads. The table lists 1,800,000 or so distinct CDR3 sequences, less than 40% of them singletons. These data are taken from a study of identical twins. Study-level findings and limits: An excess of low generation probability was shown by twin-shared out-of-frame alpha sequences. Modelling approaches yielded underestimates of out-of-frame TCR alpha sharing between monozygotic twins.

This receptor was taken from a newborn girl in good health. V and J are TRBV10-3 and TRBJ1-1, with no clear D. Sequencing was done on a sample of cord blood. CDR3 residues: CAISDLNTEAFF. The DNA for the CDR3 is TGTGCCATCAGTGATCTGAACACTGAAGCTTTCTTT.